Listed below are T cell receptor beta chains from one sample, sequenced in a study of early stage breast cancer tumors. Libraries were prepared by immunoSEQ multiplex PCR; TCRdb keeps only in-frame clonotypes and omits some of them. Of some 8,000 clones in the sample, roughly 80% were seen once. The specimen sequenced was normal breast tissue next to the tumor. The receptors originated from a person between 60 and 69 years old with breast cancer. Each CDR3 is given with its conserved first and last residue. D genes are given only for firm matches. Size is stated for part of the rows, as once, few or many counts, or as a class when the clone is expanded.

j_gene	v_gene	d_gene	abundance	CDR3aa	CDR3nt
TRBJ2-2	TRBV7-9	.	.	CASSFPEGRGLNTGELFF	TGTGCCAGCAGCTTCCCCGAGGGACGGGGTCTTAACACCGGGGAGCTGTTTTTT
TRBJ1-2	TRBV7-9	TRBD1	.	CASSLPGQRAFGYTF	TGTGCCAGCAGCTTGCCGGGACAGCGGGCTTTTGGCTACACCTTC
TRBJ2-2	TRBV19	TRBD1	.	CASNQGAFGTGELFF	TGTGCCAGTAATCAGGGGGCGTTTGGTACCGGGGAGCTGTTTTTT
TRBJ2-1	TRBV19	.	.	CASSGERVAFF	TGTGCCAGTAGTGGTGAGCGCGTCGCGTTCTTC
TRBJ2-2	TRBV5-1	TRBD2	.	CASSLAGAGAGTGELFF	TGCGCCAGCAGCTTGGCCGGAGCGGGAGCGGGCACCGGGGAGCTGTTTTTT
TRBJ2-5	TRBV19	TRBD2	.	CASSRRGLAVQETQYF	TGTGCCAGTAGCCGCAGGGGACTAGCGGTGCAAGAGACCCAGTACTTC
TRBJ1-2	TRBV15	TRBD1	.	CATSPRTGFYGYTF	TGTGCCACCAGCCCACGGACAGGGTTCTATGGCTACACCTTC
TRBJ1-4	TRBV18	.	.	CASSPSLPKKLFF	TGTGCCAGCTCACCATCTCTTCCAAAAAAACTGTTTTTT
TRBJ1-1	TRBV30	.	.	CAWSVLGGTEAFF	TGTGCCTGGAGTGTACTGGGGGGGACTGAAGCTTTCTTT
TRBJ2-1	TRBV18	.	once	CASSPISSNSYNEQFF	TGTGCCAGCTCACCAATTTCTAGTAACTCCTACAATGAGCAGTTCTTC
TRBJ2-7	TRBV4-1	TRBD2	few	CASSQDRFRGSRDYEQYF	TGCGCCAGCAGCCAAGATAGATTTCGCGGGAGTCGCGACTACGAGCAGTACTTC
TRBJ2-7	TRBV7-6	.	few	CASSLIEGGHEQYF	TGTGCCAGCAGCTTAATCGAAGGTGGCCACGAGCAGTACTTC
TRBJ1-1	TRBV18	TRBD1	.	CASSPDRTDTEAFF	TGTGCCAGCTCACCGGACAGGACTGACACTGAAGCTTTCTTT
TRBJ2-1	TRBV6-6	.	.	CASSYSDNEQFF	TGTGCCAGCAGTTACTCAGACAATGAGCAGTTCTTC
TRBJ2-3	TRBV10-3	.	.	CAISERDTQYF	TGTGCCATCAGTGAGCGGGATACGCAGTATTTT
TRBJ2-7	TRBV28	.	.	CASTLGQGQYF	TGTGCCAGCACTCTGGGACAAGGGCAGTACTTC
TRBJ2-5	TRBV27	TRBD2	.	CASSSGRIVAGGETQYF	TGTGCCAGCAGTTCCGGTCGGATTGTGGCGGGAGGAGAGACCCAGTACTTC
TRBJ2-4	TRBV7-8	.	.	CASSFNRGDIQYF	TGTGCCAGCAGCTTCAATCGAGGAGACATTCAGTACTTC
TRBJ2-2	TRBV29-1	TRBD2	.	CSVEWGLAENTGELFF	TGCAGCGTTGAGTGGGGACTAGCGGAAAACACCGGGGAGCTGTTTTTT
TRBJ1-3	TRBV19	TRBD1	once	CASRRGQGARNTIYF	TGTGCCAGTAGGAGAGGACAGGGGGCAAGAAACACCATATATTTT
TRBJ2-3	TRBV28	.	.	CASSLGLAFSTDTQYF	TGTGCCAGCAGTTTAGGGCTGGCTTTTAGCACAGATACGCAGTATTTT
TRBJ1-1	TRBV6-5	.	.	CASRQKGGLNTEAFF	TGTGCCAGCAGACAAAAGGGGGGACTGAACACTGAAGCTTTCTTT
TRBJ1-2	TRBV20-1	.	.	CSAWRGYGYTF	TGCAGTGCCTGGCGCGGCTATGGCTACACCTTC
TRBJ2-7	TRBV7-6	.	.	CASSTTPGRYEQYF	TGTGCCAGCAGCACTACACCAGGGCGCTACGAGCAGTACTTC
TRBJ2-3	TRBV11-3	TRBD2	.	CASSPGTSSTDTQYF	TGTGCCAGCAGCCCCGGGACTAGCTCCACAGATACGCAGTATTTT
TRBJ1-1	TRBV4-1	.	.	CASSQVKPGALVYGTEAFF	TGCGCCAGCAGCCAAGTCAAACCCGGGGCTCTGGTGTATGGCACTGAAGCTTTCTTT
TRBJ2-1	TRBV11-2	TRBD2	.	CASSLDASGRSNEQFF	TGTGCCAGCAGCTTGGATGCCAGCGGGAGATCGAATGAGCAGTTCTTC
TRBJ2-1	TRBV7-9	.	.	CASSLANEQFF	TGTGCCAGCAGCTTAGCCAATGAGCAGTTCTTC
TRBJ1-1	TRBV30	TRBD1	.	CAWRPYRGNTEAFF	TGTGCCTGGAGACCCTACAGGGGGAACACTGAAGCTTTCTTT
TRBJ2-2	TRBV5-5	.	.	CASSFDDSRNTGELFF	TGTGCCAGCAGCTTTGACGACAGTCGGAACACCGGGGAGCTGTTTTTT
TRBJ2-3	TRBV9	.	.	CASSDRHWKRGTSRDTQYF	TGTGCCAGCAGCGATCGACACTGGAAGAGGGGAACTTCACGCGATACGCAGTATTTT
TRBJ1-5	TRBV19	.	once	CASSIGTIVSYSNQPQHF	TGTGCCAGTAGTATTGGGACAATCGTTAGTTATAGCAATCAGCCCCAGCATTTT
TRBJ2-1	TRBV5-1	.	.	CASSLEGRRARSSYNEQFF	TGCGCCAGCAGCTTGGAGGGGCGAAGAGCGCGTAGCTCCTACAATGAGCAGTTCTTC
TRBJ2-1	TRBV9	.	.	CASSVDHSSYNEQFF	TGTGCCAGCAGCGTAGATCACAGCTCCTACAATGAGCAGTTCTTC
TRBJ2-1	TRBV5-1	TRBD1	.	CASSSGQGPSSYNEQFF	TGCGCCAGCAGCTCGGGACAGGGGCCGAGCTCCTACAATGAGCAGTTCTTC
TRBJ1-5	TRBV7-9	TRBD1	few	CASSAGQGKQPQHF	TGTGCCAGCAGCGCGGGACAGGGGAAACAGCCCCAGCATTTT
TRBJ2-7	TRBV27	.	.	CASSLSVANEQYF	TGTGCCAGCAGCCTTTCCGTGGCGAACGAGCAGTACTTC
TRBJ1-6	TRBV27	.	once	CASSLNWNSPLHF	TGTGCCAGCAGTTTAAATTGGAATTCACCCCTCCACTTT
TRBJ2-5	TRBV11-2	.	few	CASSPNRVRLETQYF	TGTGCCAGCAGCCCCAACAGGGTGAGGTTGGAGACCCAGTACTTC
TRBJ1-6	TRBV5-6	.	few	CASAKSRSPLHF	TGTGCCAGCGCGAAATCGAGGTCACCCCTCCACTTT
TRBJ2-6	TRBV7-3	.	.	CASSSNYGAGANVLTF	TGTGCCAGCAGCTCCAACTACGGCGCTGGGGCCAACGTCCTGACTTTC
TRBJ1-2	TRBV18	.	.	CASSGGGVGYTF	TGTGCCAGCTCTGGAGGCGGGGTTGGCTACACCTTC
TRBJ2-2	TRBV5-1	.	.	CASSLGGRTNTGELFF	TGCGCCAGCAGCTTGGGGGGACGGACGAACACCGGGGAGCTGTTTTTT
TRBJ1-2	TRBV19	.	.	CASSMLKAPDGYTF	TGTGCCAGTAGTATGTTGAAGGCCCCGGATGGCTACACCTTC
TRBJ1-1	TRBV28	.	.	CASSFLGTAFF	TGTGCCAGCAGTTTCTTAGGTACAGCTTTCTTT
TRBJ2-2	TRBV5-4	TRBD1	.	CASSIPGRGQNTGELFF	TGTGCCAGCAGCATTCCCGGAAGGGGGCAGAACACCGGGGAGCTGTTTTTT
TRBJ2-7	TRBV19	TRBD2	.	CASSTSGGTYEQYF	TGTGCCAGTAGTACTAGCGGGGGAACCTACGAGCAGTACTTC
TRBJ1-2	TRBV7-9	TRBD1	once	CASSSPTGGGHGYTF	TGTGCCAGCAGTTCACCGACAGGGGGCGGTCATGGCTACACCTTC